Shown below are 4 T cell receptor beta chains from a single sample sequenced in a study of long-term antiretroviral therapy in people with HIV. They ran version v3.0 of the immunoSEQ assay at survey level. Assay: immunoSEQ multiplex PCR; the TCRdb copy retains only in-frame clones and omits some. The table has approximately 30,000 clones, 97% seen once. The sequenced sample was unsorted PBMCs, obtained 7.6 years after starting antiretroviral therapy. Source of these receptors: a young man with HIV.

V is TRBV5-1 and J is TRBJ2-7; possible D gene TRBD1, 5 bases. Trimming shortened V by 0 bases and J by 6 bases, and 7 bases separated the two germline ends. The CDR3 is 12 residues long. Per the germline V gene, CDR1 is SGHRS and CDR2 is YFSETQ. CDR3 sequence reads: CASSLGQTEQYF. The CDR3, as DNA: TGCGCCAGCAGCTTGGGACAGACCGAGCAGTACTTC.

J is TRBJ2-7 and V is TRBV6-6, with D unresolved. Germline CDR1 and CDR2: MNHNY and SVGAGI (reference sequence). V was cut by 2 bases and J by 5 bases, with 4 bases left in between. The CDR3 consists of 11 residues. The CDR3 reads CASSYTDEQYF. CDR3 nucleotides: TGTGCCAGCAGTTACACCGACGAGCAGTACTTC.

The J gene is TRBJ1-1, the V gene TRBV5-1, with D perhaps matching TRBD1 (5 bases). CDR3 length equals 15 residues. V gave up 7 bases and J gave up 4 bases, with 20 bases separating them. Germline V gene lookup returns CDR1 SGHRS and CDR2 YFSETQ. The CDR3, as DNA: TGCGCCAGCTCCCTTCAGGGTGGGGGTCTCACTGAAGCTTTCTTT. Translating gives CASSLQGGGLTEAFF.

This chain connects TRBV18 to TRBJ1-6, with 7 bases fitting TRBD1. In germline, CDR1 is KGHSH, CDR2 LQKENI. V shed 4 bases and J 6 bases; nucleotides not matched to a gene: 15. This CDR3 region has 18 residues. The CDR3 protein is CASSLTFGATGPNSPLHF. The DNA for the CDR3 is TGTGCCAGCTCACTCACGTTTGGGGCGACAGGGCCTAATTCACCCCTCCACTTT.